What follows are 28 T cell receptor beta chains derived from one specimen sequenced in a study of long-term antiretroviral therapy in people with HIV. Survey-level immunoSEQ v3.0 assays were run. The repertoire was sequenced with immunoSEQ multiplex PCR; TCRdb's copy has only in-frame clones and lacks some. The profile shows tens of thousands of clones, over 90% of them singletons. This material consisted of unsorted PBMCs, taken 6 to 6.5 years after starting antiretroviral therapy. These receptors were collected from a man aged 25-40 years with HIV.

The gene calls are TRBV6-9 and TRBJ2-2; a weak D match, TRBD2 (5 bases). Trimming pared 6 bases from V and 4 bases from J, leaving 15 bases between. This CDR3 has 15 amino acids. Germline V gives CDR1 MNHGY, CDR2 SVAAGI. The CDR3 sequence: CASRNSHSVTGELFF. In DNA form, the CDR3 reads TGTGCCAGCAGGAATTCCCATAGCGTCACCGGGGAGCTGTTTTTT.

V is TRBV9 and J is TRBJ1-2, with TRBD1 as a possible D gene (5 bases). The CDR3 length is 16 residues. Germline CDR1 and CDR2: SGDLS and YYNGEE. V shed 3 bases and J shed 4 bases, with 19 bases lying between them. CDR3 bases: TGTGCCAGCAGCGCCCCAGGCAGGGCTCTGATCTATGGCTACACCTTC. Amino acids: CASSAPGRALIYGYTF.

The J gene is TRBJ1-2, the V gene TRBV7-9; 12 bases are a match to TRBD1. V gave up 5 bases and J gave up 4 bases; unmatched junction bases: 11. The CDR3 is 17 amino acids. Germline CDR1 is SEHNR and CDR2 is FQNEAQ (reference sequence). CDR3 DNA sequence: TGTGCCAGCAGCCACCAAACCGGGACAGGGGGCGTCTATGGCTACACCTTC. Its protein is CASSHQTGTGGVYGYTF. The entire variable domain, with the rest obtained from reference TRBV7-9 and TRBJ1-2, is as follows: DTGVSQNPRHKITKRGQNVTFRCDPISEHNRLYWYRQTLGQGPEFLTYFQNEAQLEKSRLLSDRFSAERPKGSFSTLEIQRTEQGDSAMYLCASSHQTGTGGVYGYTFGSGTRLTVV.

This clone appeared a single time. The chain couples TRBV6-4 to TRBJ2-1; 8 nucleotides align to TRBD2. CDR1 is MRHNA, CDR2 SNTAGT, per germline. The length of the CDR3 is 15 residues. Trimming at V came to 3 bases and at J to 2 bases, leaving 3 bases not matched to a gene. This chain's CDR3 is CASSEAGGAYNEQFF. The CDR3 DNA reads as TGTGCCAGCAGTGAGGCCGGGGGGGCCTACAATGAGCAGTTCTTC.

With respect to this clone: Other DNA sequences within the sample encode an identical CDR3. CDR3 bases: TGTGCCAGCAGTTTCGGGGGGGGCGCATACGAGCAGTACTTC. Amino acids: CASSFGGGAYEQYF. The V call is TRBV27, the J call TRBJ2-7, with 8 positions matching TRBD2. Germline V lookup: CDR1 MNHEY, CDR2 SMNVEV (reference sequence). Trimming cost V 3 bases and J 4 bases; bases outside gene matches: 5. The CDR3 totals 14 residues.

The chain recombines TRBV5-6 with TRBJ2-1; tentatively, D is TRBD2 (5 bases). The germline V and J ends were trimmed by 4 bases and 4 bases, with 15 bases remaining between them. Germline V CDR1 and CDR2: SGHDT, YYEEEE. This CDR3 has 15 residues. CDR3 sequence: CASSVWAGRYNEQFF. In DNA form, the CDR3 reads TGTGCCAGCAGCGTGTGGGCGGGCCGTTACAATGAGCAGTTCTTC.

The count of this clone is one. This sequence joins TRBV18 and TRBJ2-5; 13 bases are a match to TRBD2. The CDR3 consists of 16 residues. Trimming at V came to 0 bases and at J to 3 bases, leaving 1 base not matched to a gene. From germline, CDR1 is KGHSH and CDR2 LQKENI. CDR3 DNA sequence: TGTGCCAGCTCACCACCCGGACTAGCGGGAGAAGAGACCCAGTACTTC. Protein product: CASSPPGLAGEETQYF.

The genes are TRBV6-1 and TRBJ2-6, with 7 bases aligning to TRBD1. The V gene's germline CDR1 is MNHNS and CDR2 SASEGT. The V and J ends lost 6 bases and 4 bases, in that order; junction bases with no gene match: 6. CDR3 length equals 15 residues. CDR3 loop: CASSPRGTGANVLTF. The CDR3 DNA follows: TGTGCCAGCAGCCCCAGGGGGACGGGGGCCAACGTCCTGACTTTC.

The rearrangement links TRBV28 to TRBJ2-2; the match to TRBD1 covers 9 bases. V trimming: 10 bases; J trimming: 0 bases; junction bases outside the gene matches: 9. The CDR3 has 16 amino acids. Per the germline V gene, CDR1 is MDHEN and CDR2 is SYDVKM. For the CDR3, the DNA is TGTGCCATCCCGGGACAGGGACAGGCGAACACCGGGGAGCTGTTTTTT. Translating gives CAIPGQGQANTGELFF. Complete variable domain (other parts from reference TRBV28 and TRBJ2-2): DVKVTQSSRYLVKRTGEKVFLECVQDMDHENMFWYRQDPGLGLRLIYFSYDVKMKEKGDIPEGYSVSREKKERFSLILESASTNQTSMYLCAIPGQGQANTGELFFGEGSRLTVL.

CDR3 DNA sequence: TGTGCCAGCAGCCCTTTGGTGACCTACGAGCAGTACTTC. Protein product: CASSPLVTYEQYF. V usage is TRBV28 and J usage is TRBJ2-7; no firm D call. The germline V gene encodes CDR1 MDHEN and CDR2 SYDVKM. The CDR3 has 13 amino acids. Trimming stripped 6 bases from V and 2 bases from J, with 11 bases between.

V usage is TRBV5-1 and J usage is TRBJ2-5; D unclear. In germline, CDR1 is SGHRS, CDR2 YFSETQ. The V end was cut by 0 bases, the J end by 5 bases, with 8 bases between. The CDR3 is 13 residues long. CDR3 in amino acids: CASSLGQRETQYF. CDR3 sequence (DNA): TGCGCCAGCAGCTTGGGGCAGAGGGAGACCCAGTACTTC.

The J gene is TRBJ2-7, the V gene TRBV13; unclear D gene. The V end lost 5 bases, the J end lost 5 bases, and 10 bases lay between the germline ends. The CDR3 is 12 residues long. In germline, CDR1 is PRHDT, CDR2 FYEKMQ (reference sequence). This CDR3 reads CASSPSPHEQYF. The CDR3 nucleotides read TGTGCCAGCAGCCCGAGCCCCCACGAGCAGTACTTC.

The rearrangement joins TRBV30 to TRBJ2-1; 11 nucleotides align to TRBD1. Losses at the gene ends were 8 bases for V and 6 bases for J; bases not matched to a gene: 0. This CDR3 contains 11 residues. The germline V gene has CDR1 GTSNPN and CDR2 SVGIG (reference sequence). The CDR3 loop is CAGTGGNEQFF. DNA of the CDR3: TGTGCCGGGACAGGGGGCAATGAGCAGTTCTTC.

In its sample, this clone was seen once. The V call is TRBV6-6, the J call TRBJ2-3; D is unclear. Germline assignment: CDR1 MNHNY and CDR2 SVGAGI (reference sequence). The length of the CDR3 is 12 residues. With 5 bases removed from V and 6 bases from J, the gap between germline ends came to 9 bases. DNA for the CDR3: TGTGCCAGCAGTCCTCACGGGGATACGCAGTATTTT. It translates to CASSPHGDTQYF.

This sequence joins TRBV5-4 and TRBJ1-5; perhaps TRBD1 as D (5 bases). The CDR3 runs to 14 residues. The germline V gene has CDR1 SGHNT and CDR2 YYREEE (reference sequence). The ends were cut back, 3 bases at V and 2 bases at J, with 9 bases in the middle. In DNA form, the CDR3 reads TGTGCCAGCAGCTGGGGGTATGGCAATCAGCCCCAGCATTTT. The encoded protein is CASSWGYGNQPQHF.

V and J are TRBV27 and TRBJ2-7, with D perhaps matching TRBD1 (5 bases). The CDR3 spans 13 residues. Germline V gene lookup returns CDR1 MNHEY and CDR2 SMNVEV (reference sequence). V gave up 2 bases and J gave up 7 bases, with 12 bases separating them. The CDR3 reads CASSLTGLSEQYF. The DNA of the CDR3 is TGTGCCAGCAGTTTAACAGGCCTATCTGAGCAGTACTTC.

The chain recombines TRBV6-4 with TRBJ2-2; D perhaps matches TRBD2 (5 bases). V lost 4 bases to trimming and J lost 3 bases, with 9 bases between them. Germline values: CDR1 MRHNA, CDR2 SNTAGT. The CDR3 runs 14 residues. CDR3 sequence (DNA): TGTGCCAGCAGTGTTAGCGTCGACACCGGGGAGCTGTTTTTT. It codes for CASSVSVDTGELFF.

The chain has TRBV27 and TRBJ2-5, with a tentative D call TRBD2 (6 bases). Germline V gene sequence: CDR1 MNHEY, CDR2 SMNVEV (reference sequence). The ends were cut back, 5 bases at V and 7 bases at J, with 20 bases in the middle. This CDR3 region has 15 residues. In DNA form, the CDR3 reads TGTGCCAGCAGTCTCTCTTTCTCCCCCGGGGGGACCCAGTACTTC. Translation gives CASSLSFSPGGTQYF.

This chain joins TRBV5-8 and TRBJ1-5, with 10 bases matching TRBD1. CDR3 length: 17 residues. J was trimmed by 0 bases and V by 3 bases; bases with no gene match: 6. CDR1 SGHTS and CDR2 YDEGEE come from the germline V gene. The CDR3 loop reads CASSSGTGEFSNQPQHF. In DNA, the CDR3 is TGTGCCAGCAGCTCCGGGACAGGGGAATTTAGCAATCAGCCCCAGCATTTT.

The chain uses TRBV27 and TRBJ1-6, with 10 bases lining up with TRBD1. Germline assignment: CDR1 MNHEY and CDR2 SMNVEV (reference sequence). After removal of 6 bases from V and 9 bases from J, the junction contained 5 bases not matched to a gene. The CDR3 is made up of 14 amino acids. The CDR3 DNA reads TGTGCCAGCAGCCCCGGGACAGGGGTTTCACCCCTCCACTTT. Residues: CASSPGTGVSPLHF.

This clone was detected only once. J is TRBJ2-7 and V is TRBV4-2; D uncertain. CDR1 is LGHNA, CDR2 YNFKEQ, per germline. The CDR3 sequence is 15 residues long. V gave up 0 bases and J gave up 0 bases, with 9 bases separating them. This CDR3 reads CASSQEFQSSYEQYF. The CDR3 DNA sequence: TGTGCCAGCAGCCAAGAATTTCAGAGCTCCTACGAGCAGTACTTC.

The J gene is TRBJ1-5, the V gene TRBV19; the D is unclear. The CDR3 contains 12 residues. Per the germline V gene, CDR1 is LNHDA and CDR2 is SQIVND (reference sequence). Deletions cut 7 bases from V and 1 base from J, with 5 bases between. CDR3: CASNLSNQPQHF. The CDR3 nucleotides are TGTGCCAGTAACCTAAGCAATCAGCCCCAGCATTTT.

This clone was seen just once. The genes are TRBV2 and TRBJ2-5; D is possibly TRBD1 (5 bases). Germline loops: CDR1 SNHLY, CDR2 FYNNEI. The ends were cut back, 5 bases at V and 1 base at J, with 8 bases in the middle. CDR3 size: 13 residues. The CDR3 loop reads CASSYRSQETQYF. CDR3 sequence (DNA): TGTGCCAGCAGTTACAGGTCCCAAGAGACCCAGTACTTC.

This clone was observed once. DNA for the CDR3: TGCGCCAGCAGCCAAGTTGCCGGGGGGGCCTTTACGGATGAGCAGTTCTTC. Translating it yields CASSQVAGGAFTDEQFF. The V gene is TRBV4-1, the J gene TRBJ2-1; 8 bases are a match to TRBD2. Trimming cost V 1 base and J 8 bases; bases outside gene matches: 13. Germline-derived CDR1 and CDR2 are MGHRA and YSYEKL. This CDR3 has 17 residues.

CDR3 nucleotide sequence: TGTGCCAGCAGCTCCGCGGGACAGACCCACAATGAGCAGTTCTTC. This encodes CASSSAGQTHNEQFF. The gene calls are TRBV9 and TRBJ2-1; tentative D call: TRBD1 (7 bases). This CDR3 has 15 amino acids. Germline V lookup: CDR1 SGDLS, CDR2 YYNGEE. Trimming removed 4 bases at V and 5 bases at J, with 16 bases between.

The chain links TRBV18 to TRBJ2-3; TRBD2 agrees at 9 bases. Germline V gene lookup returns CDR1 KGHSH and CDR2 LQKENI. The J segment lost 3 bases and the V segment lost 3 bases, leaving 4 bases of the junction unmatched. This CDR3 region has 15 residues. The CDR3 sequence is CASSPAGGRTDTQYF. CDR3 nucleotides: TGTGCCAGCTCACCGGCGGGGGGGCGGACAGATACGCAGTATTTT. The entire variable domain, with the rest obtained from reference TRBV18 and TRBJ2-3, is as follows: NAGVMQNPRHLVRRRGQEARLRCSPMKGHSHVYWYRQLPEEGLKFMVYLQKENIIDESGMPKERFSAEFPKEGPSILRIQQVVRGDSAAYFCASSPAGGRTDTQYFGPGTRLTVL.

The V call is TRBV19, the J call TRBJ2-1; 11 bases map to TRBD1. The CDR3 covers 17 residues. V dropped 1 base and J dropped 3; count of bases not matched to a gene: 5. CDR1 and CDR2 (germline): LNHDA, SQIVND (reference sequence). The CDR3 loop is CASSIVGGTGGYNEQFF. CDR3 sequence (DNA): TGTGCCAGTAGTATAGTAGGAGGGACAGGGGGCTACAATGAGCAGTTCTTC. Full variable domain (remainder filled in from reference TRBV19 and TRBJ2-1): DGGITQSPKYLFRKEGQNVTLSCEQNLNHDAMYWYRQDPGQGLRLIYYSQIVNDFQKGDIAEGYSVSREKKESFPLTVTSAQKNPTAFYLCASSIVGGTGGYNEQFFGPGTRLTVL.

The J gene is TRBJ2-3, the V gene TRBV6-5; D gene unclear. The V end was cut by 4 bases, the J end by 0 bases, with 8 bases between. The CDR3 totals 14 residues. The germline V gene encodes CDR1 MNHEY and CDR2 SVGAGI. The CDR3 spells CASSLRQSTDTQYF. The CDR3 region has the DNA TGTGCCAGCAGTTTAAGGCAGAGCACAGATACGCAGTATTTT.